Below are 15 T cell receptor beta chains sequenced from a single sample in a study of identical twins. TCRdb independently ran MiXCR on the 5' RACE reads; one entry per CDR3 protein. Among roughly 200,000 distinct CDR3 sequences listed, under 10% were seen once. These data also featured in a second study, about yellow fever vaccine responses in identical twins.

Sequencing input: memory (CD45RO+) T cells sorted from blood. All receptors come from a young woman in good health.

This clonotype appeared many times. This sequence joins TRBV14 and TRBJ2-1, with no clear D. Between the trimmed V and J ends, which lost 0 bases and 5 bases, there was a span of 5 bases. The CDR3 runs to 13 residues. Looked up from germline, CDR1 is SGHDN and CDR2 is FVKESK. The CDR3 region is CASSQERHNEQFF. CDR3 coding DNA: TGTGCCAGCAGCCAAGAGAGGCACAATGAGCAGTTCTTC.

This clonotype occurred many times. The chain employs TRBV24-1 and TRBJ2-1, with 13 nucleotides matching TRBD2. This CDR3 spans 17 amino acids. CDR1 is KGHDR and CDR2 is SFDVKD in the germline V gene. J was trimmed by 8 bases and V by 1 base; bases with no gene match: 7. The CDR3 loop reads CATSDFRTSGGSYEQFF. CDR3 DNA sequence: TGTGCCACCAGTGATTTCAGGACTAGCGGGGGATCGTATGAGCAGTTCTTC.

This clonotype was seen only a few times. This sequence joins TRBV20-1 and TRBJ2-1; unclear D gene. V was pared by 0 bases and J by 9 bases, with 6 bases between. Germline-derived CDR1 and CDR2 are DFQATT and SNEGSKA (reference sequence). CDR3 length: 11 amino acids. CDR3: CSARDSREQFF. CDR3 bases: TGCAGTGCTAGAGATTCCCGTGAGCAGTTCTTC.

There are a few counts of this clonotype. This chain connects TRBV7-3 to TRBJ2-1, with D possibly TRBD2 on 6 matching bases. The CDR3 covers 13 residues. Germline V gene data show CDR1 as SGHTA and CDR2 as FQGTGA. The V gene lost 1 base and the J gene lost 7 bases, with 8 bases spanning the gap. The CDR3 DNA follows: TGTGCCAGCAGCTTAAGGCTAGCGAATGAGCAGTTCTTC. It specifies CASSLRLANEQFF.

This clonotype was seen a few times. V and J are TRBV9 and TRBJ2-3, with 7 bases lining up with TRBD2. V trimming: 2 bases; J trimming: 2 bases; junction bases outside the gene matches: 5. Germline CDR1 and CDR2: SGDLS and YYNGEE. The CDR3 is made up of 15 amino acids. The CDR3 DNA reads TGTGCCAGCAGCGTCGGAGGGGACTACACAGATACGCAGTATTTT. It translates to CASSVGGDYTDTQYF.

This chain connects TRBV11-2 to TRBJ2-2; 8 positions agree with TRBD1. The CDR3 contains 14 residues. V lost 1 base to trimming and J lost 7 bases; unmatched junction nucleotides: 2. Germline V gene data show CDR1 as SGHAT and CDR2 as FQNNGV. The CDR3 DNA follows: TGTGCCAGCAGCTTAGCAGGGGGCATCGGGGAGCTGTTTTTT. Residues: CASSLAGGIGELFF.

This clonotype was found a few times. The chain uses TRBV30 and TRBJ2-3; D perhaps matches TRBD2 (6 bases). V gave up 2 bases and J gave up 2 bases, with 11 bases separating them. Germline V gene lookup returns CDR1 GTSNPN and CDR2 SVGIG (reference sequence). This CDR3 has 14 residues. CDR3 residues: CAWSTGGNTDTQYF. The CDR3 DNA sequence: TGTGCCTGGAGTACCGGGGGAAACACAGATACGCAGTATTTT.

This chain joins TRBV20-1 and TRBJ2-3; 7 positions agree with TRBD1. CDR1 DFQATT and CDR2 SNEGSKA come from the germline V gene (reference sequence). J lost 2 bases, V lost 6 bases, and 5 bases had no gene match. This CDR3 contains 13 residues. CDR3 bases: TGCAGTGCCCGGGGACAGCACACAGATACGCAGTATTTT. This sequence encodes CSARGQHTDTQYF.

The V gene is TRBV28, the J gene TRBJ1-5; D call uncertain. This CDR3 contains 12 residues. V lost 7 bases, J lost 11 bases, and 15 bases lay in between. Germline V CDR1 and CDR2: MDHEN, SYDVKM. The CDR3 loop is CASNDGHMAQHF. CDR3 nucleotides: TGTGCCAGCAACGACGGGCATATGGCCCAGCATTTT.

This clonotype was seen at least ten times. The chain couples TRBV7-9 to TRBJ2-3; D gene ambiguous. Trimming removed 0 bases at V and 9 bases at J, with 10 bases between. The CDR3 runs 13 residues. Germline CDR1 SEHNR, CDR2 FQNEAQ (reference sequence). The CDR3 region has the DNA TGTGCCAGCAGCTTAGCAGGGATCGACACGCAGTATTTT. Its protein is CASSLAGIDTQYF.

This clonotype has at least ten counts. V gene TRBV5-1 combines with J gene TRBJ1-1; D is unresolved. The germline CDR1 and CDR2 sequences are SGHRS and YFSETQ. The CDR3 is 13 amino acids. V was shortened by 1 base and J by 3 bases, with 7 bases between the two germline ends. CDR3 protein: CASSLRADTEAFF. In nucleotides, the CDR3 is TGCGCCAGCAGCTTGCGGGCGGACACTGAAGCTTTCTTT.

This clonotype was observed a few times. The CDR3 sequence: CSASPHDRVGETQYF. The CDR3 DNA reads as TGCAGCGCGTCACCCCATGACAGGGTCGGGGAGACCCAGTACTTC. The V call is TRBV29-1, the J call TRBJ2-5; 7 positions agree with TRBD1. The CDR3 sequence is 15 residues long. Per the germline V gene, CDR1 is SQVTM and CDR2 is ANQGSEA. After removal of 7 bases from V and 5 bases from J, the junction contained 16 bases not matched to a gene.

In this sample, this clonotype turned up many times. This chain uses TRBV7-2 with TRBJ2-7, with D perhaps TRBD1 or TRBD2 (5 bases each). The CDR3 consists of 15 residues. Trimming stripped 5 bases from V and 2 bases from J, with 16 bases between. CDR1 is SGHTA and CDR2 is FQGNSA in the germline V gene. In DNA form, the CDR3 reads TGTGCCAGCAGCCCGGGGCAGGGTCTTACCTACGAGCAGTACTTC. Its translation is CASSPGQGLTYEQYF.

The CDR3, as DNA: TGTGCCAGCGGCGGCGGGACAGTCTCCTACGAGCAGTACTTC. Amino acids: CASGGGTVSYEQYF. This chain joins TRBV4-2 and TRBJ2-7, with a weak D call TRBD1 (7 bases). The CDR3 contains 14 residues. Germline V gives CDR1 LGHNA, CDR2 YNFKEQ. Between the trimmed V and J ends, which lost 8 bases and 0 bases, there was a span of 14 bases.

This clonotype was detected a few times. The chain couples TRBV7-9 to TRBJ2-7; D may be TRBD2 (6 bases). This CDR3 region has 13 residues. V was cut by 1 base and J by 3 bases, with 7 bases left in between. Germline lookup yields CDR1 SEHNR and CDR2 FQNEAQ (reference sequence). CDR3 sequence (DNA): TGTGCCAGCAGCTTAGGACTAGGCTACGAGCAGTACTTC. It encodes CASSLGLGYEQYF.